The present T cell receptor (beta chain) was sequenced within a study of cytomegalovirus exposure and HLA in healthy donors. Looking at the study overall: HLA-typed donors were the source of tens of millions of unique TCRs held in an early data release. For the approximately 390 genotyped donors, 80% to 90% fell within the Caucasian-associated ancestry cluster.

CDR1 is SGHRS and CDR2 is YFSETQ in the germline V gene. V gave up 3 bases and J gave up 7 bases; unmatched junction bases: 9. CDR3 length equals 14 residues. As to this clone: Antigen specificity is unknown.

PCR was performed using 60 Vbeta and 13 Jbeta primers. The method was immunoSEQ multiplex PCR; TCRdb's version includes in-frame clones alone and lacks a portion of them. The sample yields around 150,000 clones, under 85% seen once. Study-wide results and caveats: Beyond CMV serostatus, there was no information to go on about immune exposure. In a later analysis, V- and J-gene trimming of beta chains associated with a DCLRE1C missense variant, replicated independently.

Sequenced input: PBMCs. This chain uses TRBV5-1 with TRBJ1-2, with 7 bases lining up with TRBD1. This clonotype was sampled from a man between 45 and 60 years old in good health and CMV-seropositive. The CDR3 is CASSSDTGARGYTF. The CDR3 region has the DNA TGCGCCAGCAGCTCGGATACAGGGGCTCGTGGCTACACCTTC. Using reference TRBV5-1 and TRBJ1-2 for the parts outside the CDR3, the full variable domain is KAGVTQTPRYLIKTRGQQVTLSCSPISGHRSVSWYQQTPGQGLQFLFEYFSETQRNKGNFPGRFSGRQFSNSRSEMNVSTLELGDSALYLCASSSDTGARGYTFGSGTRLTVV.